The present TCR beta chain was sequenced within a study of blood T cells in healthy people across ages. Broader study findings: Donor CMV status, an unknown factor, possibly confounded changes in expanded clonotypes.

Investigators took 8 to 10 milliliters of peripheral blood from every donor. Germline values: CDR1 SNHLY, CDR2 FYNNEI. The CDR3 loop spans 15 amino acids. On this clonotype: Its antigen is not known. At one of its ends the junction is not consistent with the germline gene, which may arise from a read error.

A second PCR of roughly 7 to 11 cycles used a sample-barcoded 5' primer and a J-beta primer mix. TCRdb re-called the 5' RACE reads through MiXCR, storing one row per CDR3 protein. The table shows some 710,000 distinct CDR3 sequences, with 22% occurring only once. The sequence derives from a man in his sixties or seventies in good health. Sequenced: blood. V gene TRBV2 combines with J gene TRBJ2-3, with D possibly being TRBD1 (5 bases). CDR3 sequence reads: CASSEPKGDTDTQYF. CDR3 nucleotide sequence: TGCGCCAGCAGTGAACCCAAAGGGGACACAGATACGCAGTATTTT.